This paragraph reports one T cell receptor (beta chain). The sample originates from a study of cytomegalovirus exposure and HLA in healthy donors. V dropped 10 bases and J dropped 8 bases, with 20 bases sitting between them. The CDR3 contains 13 residues. The V gene's germline CDR1 is MNHEY and CDR2 SVGAGI. The primer mix had 60 Vbeta and 13 Jbeta primers. Clones were read by immunoSEQ multiplex PCR, and TCRdb kept only the in-frame ones, dropping some. The repertoire has some 120,000 clones, just under 75% of them found once; the top ten carry approximately 4.8%. The chain links TRBV6-5 to TRBJ1-2, with D tentatively TRBD1 (5 bases). This clonotype was sampled from a man in his sixties in good health and CMV-seropositive. Sequenced material: PBMCs. DNA for the CDR3: TGTGCCACCAACGGGGGGTTATATGGCGGCTACACCTTC. This sequence encodes CATNGGLYGGYTF.